These 17 T cell receptor beta chains came from one sample sequenced in a study of T cell changes during pregnancy in multiple sclerosis. Data came from immunoSEQ multiplex PCR; TCRdb stores just in-frame clones and leaves some out. The repertoire has around 68,000 clones, 90% to 95% of them found once; the top ten carry 1% to 1.5%. Sequencing was performed on peripheral blood, taken after pregnancy. The receptors come from a female donor in good health, enrolled as a control in a pregnancy study.

The chain carries TRBV5-1 and TRBJ2-3; 14 nucleotides agree with TRBD2. The CDR3 totals 15 residues. Trimming at V came to 4 bases and at J to 6 bases, leaving 4 bases not matched to a gene. Germline V lookup: CDR1 SGHRS, CDR2 YFSETQ. CDR3 in amino acids: CASSPTSGGADTQYF. CDR3 nucleotides: TGCGCCAGCAGCCCGACTAGCGGGGGGGCCGATACGCAGTATTTT.

The V call is TRBV27, the J call TRBJ2-7, with 9 bases aligning to TRBD1. This CDR3 spans 12 amino acids. The J segment lost 6 bases and the V segment lost 6 bases, leaving 3 bases of the junction unmatched. The germline V gene has CDR1 MNHEY and CDR2 SMNVEV (reference sequence). The CDR3 nucleotides are TGTGCCAGCAGACAGGGGGCAGTCGAGCAGTACTTC. It codes for CASRQGAVEQYF.

The genes are TRBV5-1 and TRBJ1-6; 11 bases match TRBD1. Germline loops: CDR1 SGHRS, CDR2 YFSETQ. V was pared by 7 bases and J by 0 bases, with 9 bases of the junction left unmatched. The CDR3 contains 18 residues. CDR3 sequence: CASAVGQGVNSYNSPLHF. CDR3 nucleotide sequence: TGCGCCAGCGCGGTGGGACAGGGGGTAAACTCCTATAATTCACCCCTCCACTTT.

The gene calls are TRBV6-5 and TRBJ1-5, with TRBD1 matching 7 bases. CDR1 is MNHEY, CDR2 SVGAGI, per germline. V was clipped by 0 bases and J by 5 bases; unmatched bases: 7. The CDR3 sequence is 16 residues long. The CDR3 loop reads CASSYSSRQGDQPQHF. CDR3 DNA: TGTGCCAGCAGTTACTCGTCGAGGCAGGGGGATCAGCCCCAGCATTTT.

The V and J genes are TRBV25-1 and TRBJ1-2; D is uncertain. The length of the CDR3 is 12 residues. V shed 6 bases and J shed 1 base, with 6 bases lying between them. In germline, CDR1 is MGHDK, CDR2 SYGVNS. The CDR3 loop is CASSRLNYGYTF. CDR3 bases: TGTGCCAGCAGCAGACTTAACTATGGCTACACCTTC.

The V and J genes are TRBV5-4 and TRBJ2-7; 9 bases are shared with TRBD1. Germline-derived CDR1 and CDR2 are SGHNT and YYREEE (reference sequence). With V trimmed by 5 bases and J by 3 bases, 6 bases remained unmatched. The CDR3 is made up of 14 amino acids. The CDR3 loop reads CASSPGTGNYEQYF. Written as DNA, the CDR3 is TGTGCCAGCAGTCCCGGGACAGGGAACTACGAGCAGTACTTC.

V gene TRBV11-2 combines with J gene TRBJ1-4, with TRBD1 identical over 9 bases. Unmatched junction bases numbered 10, after V lost 4 bases and J lost 7 bases. This CDR3 has 16 amino acids. CDR1 is SGHAT, CDR2 FQNNGV, per germline. CDR3 residues: CASSSTGGARIEKLFF. The CDR3 DNA follows: TGTGCCAGCAGCTCTACAGGGGGCGCAAGGATTGAAAAACTGTTTTTT. Complete variable domain (other parts from reference TRBV11-2 and TRBJ1-4): EAGVAQSPRYKIIEKRQSVAFWCNPISGHATLYWYQQILGQGPKLLIQFQNNGVVDDSQLPKDRFSAERLKGVDSTLKIQPAKLEDSAVYLCASSSTGGARIEKLFFGSGTQLSVL.

This sequence joins TRBV7-2 and TRBJ2-5; tentatively, D is TRBD2 (5 bases). The CDR3 contains 15 residues. Trimming removed 5 bases at V and 5 bases at J, with 18 bases between. The germline V gene has CDR1 SGHTA and CDR2 FQGNSA. CDR3 region: CASSPTEVARETQYF. The CDR3 DNA is TGTGCCAGCAGCCCAACAGAAGTAGCGCGGGAGACCCAGTACTTC.

This chain joins TRBV7-9 and TRBJ2-1, with 8 bases matching TRBD2. The CDR3 runs 16 residues. Per the germline V gene, CDR1 is SEHNR and CDR2 is FQNEAQ (reference sequence). V was pared by 2 bases and J by 10 bases, with 13 bases of the junction left unmatched. The DNA of the CDR3 is TGTGCCAGCAGCTTATCCCCTCTCGGGGGGGCCAAAGAGCAGTTCTTC. It translates to CASSLSPLGGAKEQFF.

This chain joins TRBV30 and TRBJ1-6, with D possibly being TRBD1 (6 bases). This CDR3 region has 16 residues. V was clipped by 2 bases and J by 4 bases, with 15 bases between them. Germline V gives CDR1 GTSNPN, CDR2 SVGIG (reference sequence). The CDR3 here is CAWSYGGTSYNSPLHF. CDR3 nucleotide sequence: TGTGCCTGGAGTTACGGGGGGACATCGTATAATTCACCCCTCCACTTT.

V usage is TRBV5-1 and J usage is TRBJ2-1; D possibly corresponds to TRBD2 (7 bases). Deletions cut 5 bases from V and 4 bases from J, with 13 bases between. Germline V gene lookup returns CDR1 SGHRS and CDR2 YFSETQ. The CDR3 is 14 amino acids. The chain's CDR3 is CASSKGGSYNEQFF. For the CDR3, the DNA is TGCGCCAGCAGTAAGGGGGGGAGTTACAATGAGCAGTTCTTC. The full variable domain, its missing parts supplied by reference TRBV5-1 and TRBJ2-1, is KAGVTQTPRYLIKTRGQQVTLSCSPISGHRSVSWYQQTPGQGLQFLFEYFSETQRNKGNFPGRFSGRQFSNSRSEMNVSTLELGDSALYLCASSKGGSYNEQFFGPGTRLTVL.

The chain combines TRBV18 with TRBJ1-1, with a possible D match to TRBD1 (5 bases). Germline V CDR1 and CDR2: KGHSH, LQKENI. V was pared by 6 bases and J by 5 bases, with 16 bases between. This CDR3 region has 14 residues. CDR3 amino acids: CASSGGTEGTEAFF. The CDR3 bases are TGTGCCAGCTCGGGAGGCACGGAGGGGACTGAAGCTTTCTTT.

CDR3 coding DNA: TGTGCCAGCAGGGTTACAGGGGACGCTGGAAACACCATATATTTT. This codes for CASRVTGDAGNTIYF. The chain links TRBV27 to TRBJ1-3; 7 bases match TRBD1. CDR1 and CDR2 from the germline V gene are MNHEY and SMNVEV (reference sequence). V lost 6 bases, J lost 2 bases, and 7 bases stayed unmatched. This CDR3 is 15 amino acids long.

This chain uses TRBV15 with TRBJ2-1, with a weak D call TRBD2 (7 bases). Trimming took 1 base from V and 2 from J, leaving 12 bases between them. CDR1 is LNHNV and CDR2 is YYDKDF in the germline V gene (reference sequence). The CDR3 spans 16 residues. CDR3 loop: CATSRGGGGTYNEQFF. CDR3 sequence (DNA): TGTGCCACCAGCAGAGGAGGCGGGGGCACCTACAATGAGCAGTTCTTC.

CDR3: CASSVGDISEQYF. CDR3 DNA: TGTGCCAGCAGCGTAGGAGATATCTCCGAGCAGTACTTC. J is TRBJ2-7 and V is TRBV9; unclear D gene. Germline CDR1 and CDR2: SGDLS and YYNGEE. The CDR3 extends over 13 amino acids. Deletions cut 0 bases from V and 6 bases from J, with 10 bases between.

This chain joins TRBV15 and TRBJ1-4; D ambiguous. V shed 3 bases and J shed 7 bases, with 12 bases lying between them. Germline V gives CDR1 LNHNV, CDR2 YYDKDF (reference sequence). The CDR3 sequence is 14 residues long. The CDR3 loop is CATSRGSRGEKLFF. The CDR3 DNA sequence: TGTGCCACCAGCAGGGGGAGCCGGGGTGAAAAACTGTTTTTT.

This rearrangement joins TRBV10-3 to TRBJ1-5; the D gene is possibly TRBD1 (6 bases). The V and J ends lost 5 bases and 8 bases respectively, with 16 bases between them. This CDR3 region has 14 residues. CDR1 is ENHRY and CDR2 is SYGVKD in the germline V gene. CDR3 DNA sequence: TGTGCCATCAGTCCTGACAGGCCGTCGGAGCCCCAGCATTTT. It yields the protein CAISPDRPSEPQHF.